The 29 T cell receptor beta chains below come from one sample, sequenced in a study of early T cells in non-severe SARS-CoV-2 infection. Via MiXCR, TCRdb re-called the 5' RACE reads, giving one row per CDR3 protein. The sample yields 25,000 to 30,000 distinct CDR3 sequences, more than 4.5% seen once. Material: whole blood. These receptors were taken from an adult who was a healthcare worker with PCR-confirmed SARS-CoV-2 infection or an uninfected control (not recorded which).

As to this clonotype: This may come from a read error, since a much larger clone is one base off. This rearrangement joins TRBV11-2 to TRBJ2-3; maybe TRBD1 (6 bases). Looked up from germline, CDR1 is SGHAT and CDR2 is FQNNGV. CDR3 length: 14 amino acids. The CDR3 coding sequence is TGTGCCAGCAGCCCGACGACAGGCACAGGTACGCAGTATTTT. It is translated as CASSPTTGTGTQYF.

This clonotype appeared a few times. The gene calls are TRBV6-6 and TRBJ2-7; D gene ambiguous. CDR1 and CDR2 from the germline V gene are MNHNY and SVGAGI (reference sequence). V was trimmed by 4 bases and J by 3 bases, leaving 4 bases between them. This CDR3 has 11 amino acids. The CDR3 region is CASSSYYEQYF. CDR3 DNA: TGTGCCAGCAGTTCCTACTACGAGCAGTACTTC.

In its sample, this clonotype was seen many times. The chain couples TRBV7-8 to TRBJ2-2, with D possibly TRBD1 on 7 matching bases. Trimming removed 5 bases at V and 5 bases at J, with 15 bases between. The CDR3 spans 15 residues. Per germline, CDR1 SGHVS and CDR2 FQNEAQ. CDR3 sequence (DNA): TGTGCCAGCAGCGCGGGACAGACTTGGACCGGGGAGCTGTTTTTT. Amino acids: CASSAGQTWTGELFF.

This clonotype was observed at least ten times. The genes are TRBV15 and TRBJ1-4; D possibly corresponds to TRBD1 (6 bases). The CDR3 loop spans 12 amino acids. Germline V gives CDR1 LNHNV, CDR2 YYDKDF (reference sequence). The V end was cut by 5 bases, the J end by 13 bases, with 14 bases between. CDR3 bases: TGTGCCACCAGCCCACAGGGTTTGCGACTGTTTTTT. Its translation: CATSPQGLRLFF. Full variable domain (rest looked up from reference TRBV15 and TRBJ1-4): DAMVIQNPRYQVTQFGKPVTLSCSQTLNHNVMYWYQQKSSQAPKLLFHYYDKDFNNEADTPDNFQSRRPNTSFCFLDIRSPGLGDTAMYLCATSPQGLRLFFGSGTQLSVL.

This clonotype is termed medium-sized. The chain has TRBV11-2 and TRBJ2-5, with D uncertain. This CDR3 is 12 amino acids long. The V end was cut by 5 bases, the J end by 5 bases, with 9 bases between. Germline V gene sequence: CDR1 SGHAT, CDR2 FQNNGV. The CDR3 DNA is TGTGCCAGCAGCCGTAATTTGGAGACCCAGTACTTC. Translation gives CASSRNLETQYF.

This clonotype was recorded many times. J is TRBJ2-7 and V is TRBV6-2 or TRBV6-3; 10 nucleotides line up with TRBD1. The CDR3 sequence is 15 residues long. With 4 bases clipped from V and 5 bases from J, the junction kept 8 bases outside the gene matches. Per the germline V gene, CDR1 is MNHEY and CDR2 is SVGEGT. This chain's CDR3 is CASSSAGTGANEQYF. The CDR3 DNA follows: TGTGCCAGCAGTTCCGCCGGGACAGGGGCCAACGAGCAGTACTTC.

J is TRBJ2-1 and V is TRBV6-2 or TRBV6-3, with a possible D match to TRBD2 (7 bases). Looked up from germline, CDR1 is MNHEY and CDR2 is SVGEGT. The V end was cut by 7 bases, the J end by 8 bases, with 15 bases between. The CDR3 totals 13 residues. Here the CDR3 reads CASTWGGKDEQFF. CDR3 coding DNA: TGTGCCAGCACCTGGGGGGGCAAAGATGAGCAGTTCTTC.

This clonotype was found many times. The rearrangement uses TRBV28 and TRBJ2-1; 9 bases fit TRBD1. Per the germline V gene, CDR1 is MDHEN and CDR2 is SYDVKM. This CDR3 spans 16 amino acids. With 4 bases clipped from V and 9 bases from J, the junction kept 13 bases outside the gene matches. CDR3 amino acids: CASSSPGQGFLGEQFF. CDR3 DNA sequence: TGTGCCAGCAGTTCGCCGGGACAGGGCTTTCTGGGTGAGCAGTTCTTC.

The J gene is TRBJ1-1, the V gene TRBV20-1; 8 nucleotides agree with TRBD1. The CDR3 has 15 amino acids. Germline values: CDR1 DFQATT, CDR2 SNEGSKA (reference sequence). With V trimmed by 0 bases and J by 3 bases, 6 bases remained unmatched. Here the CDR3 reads CSARDPGQGHTEAFF. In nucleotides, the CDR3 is TGCAGTGCTAGAGACCCCGGACAGGGCCACACTGAAGCTTTCTTT.

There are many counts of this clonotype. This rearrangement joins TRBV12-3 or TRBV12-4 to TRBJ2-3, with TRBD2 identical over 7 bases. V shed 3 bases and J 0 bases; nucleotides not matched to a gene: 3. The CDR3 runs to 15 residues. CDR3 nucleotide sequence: TGTGCCAGCAGTTTGTATAGCGGGAGCACAGATACGCAGTATTTT. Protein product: CASSLYSGSTDTQYF.

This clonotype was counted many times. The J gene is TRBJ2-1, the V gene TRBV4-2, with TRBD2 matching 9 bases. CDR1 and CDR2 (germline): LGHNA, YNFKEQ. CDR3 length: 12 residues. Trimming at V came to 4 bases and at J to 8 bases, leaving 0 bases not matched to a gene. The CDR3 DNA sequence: TGTGCCAGCAGCCCTAGCGGGGATGAGCAGTTCTTC. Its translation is CASSPSGDEQFF.

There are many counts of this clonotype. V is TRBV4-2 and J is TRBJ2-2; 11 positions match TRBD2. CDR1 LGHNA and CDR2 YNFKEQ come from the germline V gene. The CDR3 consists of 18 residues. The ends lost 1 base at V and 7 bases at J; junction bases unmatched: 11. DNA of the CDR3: TGTGCCAGCAGCCAAGCCCCCGGTAGCGGGAGGGCCCTCGGGGAGCTGTTTTTT. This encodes CASSQAPGSGRALGELFF.

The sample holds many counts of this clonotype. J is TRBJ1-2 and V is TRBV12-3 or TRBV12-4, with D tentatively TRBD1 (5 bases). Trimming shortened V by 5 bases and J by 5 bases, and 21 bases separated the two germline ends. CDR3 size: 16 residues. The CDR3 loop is CASSPMRTGTEYGYTF. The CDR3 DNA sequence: TGTGCCAGCAGTCCTATGAGAACCGGGACCGAGTATGGCTACACCTTC.

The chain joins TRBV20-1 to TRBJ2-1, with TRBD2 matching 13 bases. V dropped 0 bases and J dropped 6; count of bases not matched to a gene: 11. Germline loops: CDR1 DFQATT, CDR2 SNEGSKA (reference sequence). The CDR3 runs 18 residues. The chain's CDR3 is CSARDPAGTSGKPNEQFF. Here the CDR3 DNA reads TGCAGTGCTAGAGATCCCGCCGGGACTAGCGGGAAACCCAATGAGCAGTTCTTC.

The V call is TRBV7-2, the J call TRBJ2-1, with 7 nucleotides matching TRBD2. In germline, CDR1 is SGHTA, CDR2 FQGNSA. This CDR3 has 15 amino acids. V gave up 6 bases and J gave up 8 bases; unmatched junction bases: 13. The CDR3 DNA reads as TGTGCCAGCAGACCGACTAGCATTACTGGCGATGAGCAGTTCTTC. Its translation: CASRPTSITGDEQFF.

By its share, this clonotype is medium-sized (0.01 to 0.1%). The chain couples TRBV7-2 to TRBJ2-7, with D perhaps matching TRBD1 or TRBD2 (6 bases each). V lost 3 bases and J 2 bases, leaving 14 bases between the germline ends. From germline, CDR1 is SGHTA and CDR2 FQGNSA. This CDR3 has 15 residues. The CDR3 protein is CASSLGIGGTYEQYF. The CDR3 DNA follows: TGTGCCAGCAGCTTGGGTATAGGGGGGACCTACGAGCAGTACTTC.

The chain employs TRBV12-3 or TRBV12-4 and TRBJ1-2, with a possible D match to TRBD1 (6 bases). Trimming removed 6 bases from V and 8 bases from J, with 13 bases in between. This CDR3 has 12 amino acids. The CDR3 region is CASSTGWDGYTF. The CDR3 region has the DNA TGTGCCAGCAGCACAGGGTGGGACGGCTACACCTTC.

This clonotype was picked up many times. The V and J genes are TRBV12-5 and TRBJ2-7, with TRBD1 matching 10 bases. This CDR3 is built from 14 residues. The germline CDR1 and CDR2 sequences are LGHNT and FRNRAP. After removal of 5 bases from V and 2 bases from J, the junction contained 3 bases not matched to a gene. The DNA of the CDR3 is TGTGCTAGTGGTCCGGGACAGGGGACCTACGAGCAGTACTTC. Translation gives CASGPGQGTYEQYF.

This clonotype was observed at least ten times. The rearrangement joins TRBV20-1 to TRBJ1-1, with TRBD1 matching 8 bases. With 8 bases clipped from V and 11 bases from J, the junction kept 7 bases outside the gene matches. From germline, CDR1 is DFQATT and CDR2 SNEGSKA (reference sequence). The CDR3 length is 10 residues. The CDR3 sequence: CSTDRGTAFF. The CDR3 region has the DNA TGCAGTACCGACAGGGGAACGGCTTTCTTT.

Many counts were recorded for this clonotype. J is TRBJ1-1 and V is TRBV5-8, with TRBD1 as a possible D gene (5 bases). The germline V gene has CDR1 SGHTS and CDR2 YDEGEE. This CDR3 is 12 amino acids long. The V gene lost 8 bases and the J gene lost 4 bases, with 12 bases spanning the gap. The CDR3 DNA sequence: TGTGCCAGTCAGGGTGTTGGCACTGAAGCTTTCTTT. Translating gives CASQGVGTEAFF.

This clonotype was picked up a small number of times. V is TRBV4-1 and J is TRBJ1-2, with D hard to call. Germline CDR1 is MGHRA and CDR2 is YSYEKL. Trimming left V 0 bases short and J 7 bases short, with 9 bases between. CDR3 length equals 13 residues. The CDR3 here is CASSQDSYFGYTF. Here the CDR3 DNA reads TGCGCCAGCAGCCAAGATTCATACTTTGGCTACACCTTC.

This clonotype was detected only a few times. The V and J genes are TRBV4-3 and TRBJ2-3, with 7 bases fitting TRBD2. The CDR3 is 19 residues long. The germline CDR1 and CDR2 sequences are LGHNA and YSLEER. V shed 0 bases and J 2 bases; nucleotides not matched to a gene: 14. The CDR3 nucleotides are TGCGCCAGCAGCCAAGAGGGGTGGTCTCCGGGAGGCGTCACAGATACGCAGTATTTT. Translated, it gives CASSQEGWSPGGVTDTQYF.

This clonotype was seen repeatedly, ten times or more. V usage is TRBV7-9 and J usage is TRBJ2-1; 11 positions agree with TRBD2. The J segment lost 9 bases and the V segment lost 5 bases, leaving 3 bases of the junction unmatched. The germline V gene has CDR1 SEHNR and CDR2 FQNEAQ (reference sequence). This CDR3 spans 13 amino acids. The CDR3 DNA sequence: TGTGCCAGCAGCACCGGACTAGCGGGTGAGCAGTTCTTC. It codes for CASSTGLAGEQFF.

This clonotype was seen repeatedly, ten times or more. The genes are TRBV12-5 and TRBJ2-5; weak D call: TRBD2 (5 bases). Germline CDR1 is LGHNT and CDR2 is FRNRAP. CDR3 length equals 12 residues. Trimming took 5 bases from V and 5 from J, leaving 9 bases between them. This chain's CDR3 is CASGDIAETQYF. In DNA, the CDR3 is TGTGCTAGTGGTGATATAGCGGAGACCCAGTACTTC. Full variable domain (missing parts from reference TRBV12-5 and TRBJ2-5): DARVTQTPRHKVTEMGQEVTMRCQPILGHNTVFWYRQTMMQGLELLAYFRNRAPLDDSGMPKDRFSAEMPDATLATLKIQPSEPRDSAVYFCASGDIAETQYFGPGTRLLVL.

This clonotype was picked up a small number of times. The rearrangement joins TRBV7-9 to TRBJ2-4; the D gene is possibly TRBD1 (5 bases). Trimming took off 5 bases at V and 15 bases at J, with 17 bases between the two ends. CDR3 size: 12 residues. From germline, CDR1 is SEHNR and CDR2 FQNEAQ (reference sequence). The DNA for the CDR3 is TGTGCCAGCAGCCCCGTTGACAGCAGCATGTACTTC. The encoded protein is CASSPVDSSMYF.

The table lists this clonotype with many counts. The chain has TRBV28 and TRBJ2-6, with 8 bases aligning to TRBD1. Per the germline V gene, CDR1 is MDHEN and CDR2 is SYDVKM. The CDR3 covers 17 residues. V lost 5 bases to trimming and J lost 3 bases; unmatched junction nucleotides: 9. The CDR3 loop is CASSPDRGTGGANVLTF. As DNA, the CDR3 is TGTGCCAGCAGTCCCGACAGGGGCACAGGTGGGGCCAACGTCCTGACTTTC.

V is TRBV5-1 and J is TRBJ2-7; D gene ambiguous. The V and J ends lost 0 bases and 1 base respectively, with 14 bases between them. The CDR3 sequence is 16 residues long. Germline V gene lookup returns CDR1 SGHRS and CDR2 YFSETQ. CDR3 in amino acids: CASSLGAGSRSYEQYF. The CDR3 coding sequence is TGCGCCAGCAGCTTGGGGGCAGGTTCTCGTTCCTACGAGCAGTACTTC.

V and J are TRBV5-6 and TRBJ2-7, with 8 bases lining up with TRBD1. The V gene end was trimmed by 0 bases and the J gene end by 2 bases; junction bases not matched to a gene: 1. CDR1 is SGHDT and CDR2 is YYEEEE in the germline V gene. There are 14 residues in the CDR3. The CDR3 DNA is TGTGCCAGCAGCTTGGACAGGGGGACCTACGAGCAGTACTTC. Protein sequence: CASSLDRGTYEQYF. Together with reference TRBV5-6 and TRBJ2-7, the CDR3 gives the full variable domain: DAGVTQSPTHLIKTRGQQVTLRCSPKSGHDTVSWYQQALGQGPQFIFQYYEEEERQRGNFPDRFSGHQFPNYSSELNVNALLLGDSALYLCASSLDRGTYEQYFGPGTRLTVT.

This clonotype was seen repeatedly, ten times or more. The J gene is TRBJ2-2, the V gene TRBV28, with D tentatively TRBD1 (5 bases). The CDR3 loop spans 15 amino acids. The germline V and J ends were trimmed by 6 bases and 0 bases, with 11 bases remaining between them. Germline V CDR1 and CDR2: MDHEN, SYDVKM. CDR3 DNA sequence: TGTGCCAGCAGCCGCTACAGGTCGAACACCGGGGAGCTGTTTTTT. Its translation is CASSRYRSNTGELFF.